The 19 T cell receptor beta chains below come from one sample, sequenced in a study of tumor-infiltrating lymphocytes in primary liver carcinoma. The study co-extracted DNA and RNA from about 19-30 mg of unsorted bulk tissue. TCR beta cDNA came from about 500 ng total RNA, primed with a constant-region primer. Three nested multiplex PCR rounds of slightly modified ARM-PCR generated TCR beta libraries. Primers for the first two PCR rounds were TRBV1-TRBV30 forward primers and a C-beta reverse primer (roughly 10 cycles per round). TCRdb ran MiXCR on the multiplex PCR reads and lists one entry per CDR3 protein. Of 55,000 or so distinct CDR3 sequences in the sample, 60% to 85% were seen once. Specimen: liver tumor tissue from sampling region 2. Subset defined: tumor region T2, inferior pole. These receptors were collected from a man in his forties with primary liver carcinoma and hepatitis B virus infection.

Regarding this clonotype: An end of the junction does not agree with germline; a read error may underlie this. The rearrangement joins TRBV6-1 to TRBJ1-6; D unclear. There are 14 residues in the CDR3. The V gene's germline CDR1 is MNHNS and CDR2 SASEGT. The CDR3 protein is CVSSEGESVPPLHF. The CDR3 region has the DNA TGTGTCAGCAGTGAGGGCGAGTCAGTACCACCCCTCCACTTT.

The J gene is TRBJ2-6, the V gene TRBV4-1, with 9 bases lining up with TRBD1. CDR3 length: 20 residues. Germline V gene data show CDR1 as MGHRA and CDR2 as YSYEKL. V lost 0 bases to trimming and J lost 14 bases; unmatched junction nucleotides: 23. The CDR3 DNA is TGCGCCAGCAGCCAAGATCCCGTGACAGGGGGTTCCTCTGGGGCCAAGATCCTGACTTTC. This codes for CASSQDPVTGGSSGAKILTF.

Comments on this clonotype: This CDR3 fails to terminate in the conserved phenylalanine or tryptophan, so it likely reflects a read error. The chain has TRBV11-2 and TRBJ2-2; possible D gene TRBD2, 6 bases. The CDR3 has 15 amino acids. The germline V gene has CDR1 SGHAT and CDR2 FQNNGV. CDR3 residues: CVSSLAGSNTGELFI. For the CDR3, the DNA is TGTGTCAGCAGCCTTGCGGGATCGAACACCGGGGAGCTGTTTATT.

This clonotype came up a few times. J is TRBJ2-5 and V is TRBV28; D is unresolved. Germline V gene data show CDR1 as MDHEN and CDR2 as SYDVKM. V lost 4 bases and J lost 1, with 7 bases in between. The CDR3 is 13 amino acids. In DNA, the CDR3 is TGTGCCAGCAGTTCCAGTTTCCAAGAGACCCAGTACTTC. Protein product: CASSSSFQETQYF.

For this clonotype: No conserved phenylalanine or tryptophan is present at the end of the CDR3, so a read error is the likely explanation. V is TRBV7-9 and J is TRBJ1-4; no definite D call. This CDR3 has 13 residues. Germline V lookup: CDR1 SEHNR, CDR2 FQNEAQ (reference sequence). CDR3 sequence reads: CTSSLDSPDELFS. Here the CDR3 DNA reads TGTACCAGTAGCTTAGATTCGCCAGACGAACTGTTTTCT.

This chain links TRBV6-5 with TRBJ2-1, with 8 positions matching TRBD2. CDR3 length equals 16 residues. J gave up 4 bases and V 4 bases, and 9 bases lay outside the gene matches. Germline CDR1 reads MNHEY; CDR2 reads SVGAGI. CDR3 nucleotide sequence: TGTGCCAGCAGTTCCCGAGCGGGAGTAGGGTACAATGAGCAGTTCTTC. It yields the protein CASSSRAGVGYNEQFF.

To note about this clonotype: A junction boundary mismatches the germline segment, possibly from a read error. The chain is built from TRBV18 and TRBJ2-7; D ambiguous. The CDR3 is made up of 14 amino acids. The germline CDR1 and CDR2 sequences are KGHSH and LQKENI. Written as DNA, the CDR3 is TGTGCCATCTCACCACCGCACCTCTCCTACGAGCAGCACTTC. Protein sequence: CAISPPHLSYEQHF.

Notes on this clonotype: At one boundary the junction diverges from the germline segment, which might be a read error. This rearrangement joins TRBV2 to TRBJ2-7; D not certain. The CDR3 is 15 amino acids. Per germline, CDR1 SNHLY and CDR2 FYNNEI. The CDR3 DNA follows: TGTGACAGCAATGAGAACAAGGCGGTCTCCTACGAGCAGTACTTC. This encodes CDSNENKAVSYEQYF.

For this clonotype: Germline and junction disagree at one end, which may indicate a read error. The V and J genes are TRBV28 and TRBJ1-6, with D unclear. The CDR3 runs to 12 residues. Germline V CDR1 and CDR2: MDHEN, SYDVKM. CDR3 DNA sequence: TGTGCCTGCAGTTTTGCAGGTCATGACCTCCACTTT. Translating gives CACSFAGHDLHF.

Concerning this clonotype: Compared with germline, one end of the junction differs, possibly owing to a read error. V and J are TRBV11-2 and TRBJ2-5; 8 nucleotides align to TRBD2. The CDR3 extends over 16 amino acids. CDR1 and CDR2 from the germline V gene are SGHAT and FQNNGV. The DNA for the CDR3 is TGTGCTAGCAGTAAAACTCCTGGCGGGGGGAAAGGGACGCAGTACTTC. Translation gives CASSKTPGGGKGTQYF.

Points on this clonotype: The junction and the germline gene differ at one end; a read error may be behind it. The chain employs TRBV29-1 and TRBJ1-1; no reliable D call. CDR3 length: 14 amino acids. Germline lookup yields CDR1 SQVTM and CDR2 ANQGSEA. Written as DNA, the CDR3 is TGCAGCGTTGTTTGGATTGTGAAGAAAACTGAAGCTTCCTTT. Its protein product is CSVVWIVKKTEASF.

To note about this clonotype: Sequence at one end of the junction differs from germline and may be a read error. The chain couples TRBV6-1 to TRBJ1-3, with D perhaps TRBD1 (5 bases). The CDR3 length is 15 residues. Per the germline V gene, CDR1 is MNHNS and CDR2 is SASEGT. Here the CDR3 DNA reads TGTGCCAGCAATGGACAAGTGCATTCTGGAAACACCTTATATTTT. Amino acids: CASNGQVHSGNTLYF.

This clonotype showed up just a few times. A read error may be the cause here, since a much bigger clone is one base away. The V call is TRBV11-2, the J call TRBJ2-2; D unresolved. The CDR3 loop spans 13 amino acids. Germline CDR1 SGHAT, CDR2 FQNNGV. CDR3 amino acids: CACSPIDTGELFF. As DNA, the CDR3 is TGTGCCTGCAGCCCAATAGACACCGGGGAGCTGTTTTTT.

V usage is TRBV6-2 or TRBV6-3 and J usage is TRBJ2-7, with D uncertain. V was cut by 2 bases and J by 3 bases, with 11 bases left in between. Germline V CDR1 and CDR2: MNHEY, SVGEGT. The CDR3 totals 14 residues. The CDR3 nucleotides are TGTGCCAGCAGTTACGGGCAGGAGATCTACGAGCAGTACTTC. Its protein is CASSYGQEIYEQYF.

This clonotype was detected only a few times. The CDR3: CASSLGPTETQYF. The CDR3 DNA is TGTGCCAGCAGTTTGGGGCCTACAGAGACCCAGTACTTC. The V gene is TRBV28, the J gene TRBJ2-5; tentative D call: TRBD1 (5 bases). The CDR3 extends over 13 amino acids. Germline V gene lookup returns CDR1 MDHEN and CDR2 SYDVKM. Trimming removed 3 bases from V and 4 bases from J, with 9 bases in between.

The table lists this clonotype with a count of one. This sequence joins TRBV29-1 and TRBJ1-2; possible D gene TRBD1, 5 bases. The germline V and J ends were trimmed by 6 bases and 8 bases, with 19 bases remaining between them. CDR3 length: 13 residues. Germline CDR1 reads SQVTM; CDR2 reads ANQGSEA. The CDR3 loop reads CSVIRRAGRGYTF. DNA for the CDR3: TGCAGCGTCATCAGAAGGGCAGGGCGAGGCTACACCTTC.

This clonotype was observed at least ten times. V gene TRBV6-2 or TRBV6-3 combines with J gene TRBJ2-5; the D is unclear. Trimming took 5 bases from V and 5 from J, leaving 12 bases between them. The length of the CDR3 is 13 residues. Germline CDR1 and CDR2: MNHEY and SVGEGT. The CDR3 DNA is TGTGCCAGCAGTCGAAGTTACCGTGAGACCCAGTACTTC. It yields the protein CASSRSYRETQYF.

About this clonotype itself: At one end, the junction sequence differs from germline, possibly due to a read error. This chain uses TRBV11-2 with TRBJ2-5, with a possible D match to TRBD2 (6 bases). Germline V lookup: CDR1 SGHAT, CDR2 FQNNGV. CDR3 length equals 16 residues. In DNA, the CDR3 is TGTGCTAGCAGCCAAACTTCTGGTGGGGGGAAAGAAACCCAGTACTTC. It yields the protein CASSQTSGGGKETQYF.

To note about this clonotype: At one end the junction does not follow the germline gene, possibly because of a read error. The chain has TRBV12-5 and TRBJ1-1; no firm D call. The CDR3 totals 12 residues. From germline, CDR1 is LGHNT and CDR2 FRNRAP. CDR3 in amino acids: CARGLGQCRASF. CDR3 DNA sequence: TGTGCTAGAGGTTTGGGTCAGTGCCGAGCTTCCTTT. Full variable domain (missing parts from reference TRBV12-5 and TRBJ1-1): DARVTQTPRHKVTEMGQEVTMRCQPILGHNTVFWYRQTMMQGLELLAYFRNRAPLDDSGMPKDRFSAEMPDATLATLKIQPSEPRDSAVYFCARGLGQCRASFGQGTRLTVV.